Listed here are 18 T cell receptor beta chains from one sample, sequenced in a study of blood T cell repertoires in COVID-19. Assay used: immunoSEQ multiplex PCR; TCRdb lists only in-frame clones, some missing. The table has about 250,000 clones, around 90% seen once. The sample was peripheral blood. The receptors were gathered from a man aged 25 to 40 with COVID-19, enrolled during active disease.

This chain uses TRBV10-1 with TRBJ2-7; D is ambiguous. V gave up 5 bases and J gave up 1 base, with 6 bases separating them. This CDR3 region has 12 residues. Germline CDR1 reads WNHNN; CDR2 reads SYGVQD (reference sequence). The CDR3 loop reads CASSYGSYEQYF. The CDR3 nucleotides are TGCGCCAGCAGTTACGGGTCCTACGAGCAGTACTTC.

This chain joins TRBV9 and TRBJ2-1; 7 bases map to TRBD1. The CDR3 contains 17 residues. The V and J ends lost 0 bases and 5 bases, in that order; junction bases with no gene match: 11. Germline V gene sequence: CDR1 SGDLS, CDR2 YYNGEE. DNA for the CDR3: TGTGCCAGCAGCGTAGCTACTGAGGGGGCCGGTAACAATGAGCAGTTCTTC. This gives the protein CASSVATEGAGNNEQFF.

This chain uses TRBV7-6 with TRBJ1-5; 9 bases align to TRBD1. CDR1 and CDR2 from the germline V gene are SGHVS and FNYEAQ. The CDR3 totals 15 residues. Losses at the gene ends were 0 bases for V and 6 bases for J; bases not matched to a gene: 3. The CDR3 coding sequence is TGTGCCAGCAGCTTAGCGGGACAGGGTGTTCAGCCCCAGCATTTT. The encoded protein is CASSLAGQGVQPQHF.

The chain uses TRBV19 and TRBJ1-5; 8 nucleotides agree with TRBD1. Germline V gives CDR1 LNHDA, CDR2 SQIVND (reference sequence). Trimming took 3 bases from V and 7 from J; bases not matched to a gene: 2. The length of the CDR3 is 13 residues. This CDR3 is CASSMTGEQPQHF. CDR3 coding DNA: TGTGCCAGTAGTATGACAGGGGAACAGCCCCAGCATTTT.

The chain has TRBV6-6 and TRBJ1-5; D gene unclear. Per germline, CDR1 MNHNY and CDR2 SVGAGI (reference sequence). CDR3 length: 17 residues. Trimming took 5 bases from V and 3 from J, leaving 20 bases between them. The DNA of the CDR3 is TGTGCCAGCAGTCGCACGACCGTAGGAGGTAACAATCAGCCCCAGCATTTT. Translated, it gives CASSRTTVGGNNQPQHF.

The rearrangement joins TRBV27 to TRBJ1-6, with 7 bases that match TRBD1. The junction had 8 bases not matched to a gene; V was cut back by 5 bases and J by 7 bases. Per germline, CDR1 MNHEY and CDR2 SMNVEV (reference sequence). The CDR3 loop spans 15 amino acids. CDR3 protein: CASSTQTGINSPLHF. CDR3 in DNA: TGTGCCAGCAGTACCCAGACAGGGATAAATTCACCCCTCCACTTT.

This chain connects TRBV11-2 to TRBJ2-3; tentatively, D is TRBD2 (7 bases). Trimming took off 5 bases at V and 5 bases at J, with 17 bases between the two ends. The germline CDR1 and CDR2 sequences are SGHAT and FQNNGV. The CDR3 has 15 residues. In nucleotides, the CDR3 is TGTGCCAGCAGCGTTTCGAGGGGGGGCAAAGATACGCAGTATTTT. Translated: CASSVSRGGKDTQYF.

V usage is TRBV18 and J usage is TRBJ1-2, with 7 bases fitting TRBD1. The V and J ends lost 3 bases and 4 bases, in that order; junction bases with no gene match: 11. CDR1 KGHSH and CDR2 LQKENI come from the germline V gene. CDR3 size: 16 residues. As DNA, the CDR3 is TGTGCCAGCTCACCGAACCGGGACAGTAGATTCTATGGCTACACCTTC. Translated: CASSPNRDSRFYGYTF. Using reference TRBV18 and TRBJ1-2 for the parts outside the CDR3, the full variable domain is NAGVMQNPRHLVRRRGQEARLRCSPMKGHSHVYWYRQLPEEGLKFMVYLQKENIIDESGMPKERFSAEFPKEGPSILRIQQVVRGDSAAYFCASSPNRDSRFYGYTFGSGTRLTVV.

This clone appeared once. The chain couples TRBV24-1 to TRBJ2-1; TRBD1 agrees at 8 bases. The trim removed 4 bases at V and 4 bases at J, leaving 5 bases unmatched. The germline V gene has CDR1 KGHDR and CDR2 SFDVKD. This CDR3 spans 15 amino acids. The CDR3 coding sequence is TGTGCCACCAGTGAAGACAGGGGTTCGTACAATGAGCAGTTCTTC. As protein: CATSEDRGSYNEQFF.

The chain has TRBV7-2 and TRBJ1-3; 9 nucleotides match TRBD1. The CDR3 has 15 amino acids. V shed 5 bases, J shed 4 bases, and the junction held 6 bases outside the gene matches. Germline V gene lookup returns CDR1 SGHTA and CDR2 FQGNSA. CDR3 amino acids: CASSTGTGYGNTIYF. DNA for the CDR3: TGTGCCAGCAGCACTGGGACAGGGTACGGAAACACCATATATTTT.

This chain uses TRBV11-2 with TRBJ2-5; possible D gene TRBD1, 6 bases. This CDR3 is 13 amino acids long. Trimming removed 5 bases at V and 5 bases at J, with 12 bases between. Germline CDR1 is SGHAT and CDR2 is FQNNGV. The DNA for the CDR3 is TGTGCCAGCAGCCAGGGGTGGGTGGAGACCCAGTACTTC. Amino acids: CASSQGWVETQYF.

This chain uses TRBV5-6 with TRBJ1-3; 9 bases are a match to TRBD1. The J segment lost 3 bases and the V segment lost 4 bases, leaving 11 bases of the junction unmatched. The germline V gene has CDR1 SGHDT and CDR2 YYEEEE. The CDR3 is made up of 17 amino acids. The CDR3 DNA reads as TGTGCCAGCAGCCCCAACCGGGACAGGGTGTTTGGAAACACCATATATTTT. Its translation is CASSPNRDRVFGNTIYF.

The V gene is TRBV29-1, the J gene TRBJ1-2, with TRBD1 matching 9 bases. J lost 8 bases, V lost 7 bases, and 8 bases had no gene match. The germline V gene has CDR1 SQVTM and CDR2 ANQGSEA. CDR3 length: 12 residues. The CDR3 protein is CSAQGTGRGYTF. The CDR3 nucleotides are TGCAGCGCCCAGGGGACAGGGAGAGGCTACACCTTC.

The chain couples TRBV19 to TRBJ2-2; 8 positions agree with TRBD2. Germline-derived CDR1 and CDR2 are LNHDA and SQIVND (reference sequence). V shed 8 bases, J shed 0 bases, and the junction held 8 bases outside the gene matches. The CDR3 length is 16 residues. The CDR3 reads CASLTGGLANTGELFF. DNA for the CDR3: TGTGCCAGTCTCACGGGGGGGCTCGCGAACACCGGGGAGCTGTTTTTT. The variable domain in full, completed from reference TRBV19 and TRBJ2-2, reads DGGITQSPKYLFRKEGQNVTLSCEQNLNHDAMYWYRQDPGQGLRLIYYSQIVNDFQKGDIAEGYSVSREKKESFPLTVTSAQKNPTAFYLCASLTGGLANTGELFFGEGSRLTVL.

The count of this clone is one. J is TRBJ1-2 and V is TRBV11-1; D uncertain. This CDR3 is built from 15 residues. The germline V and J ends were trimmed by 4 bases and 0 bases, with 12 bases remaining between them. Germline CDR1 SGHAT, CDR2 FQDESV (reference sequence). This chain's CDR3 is CASSSGRVTNYGYTF. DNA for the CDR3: TGTGCCAGCAGCTCGGGTCGAGTAACTAACTATGGCTACACCTTC.

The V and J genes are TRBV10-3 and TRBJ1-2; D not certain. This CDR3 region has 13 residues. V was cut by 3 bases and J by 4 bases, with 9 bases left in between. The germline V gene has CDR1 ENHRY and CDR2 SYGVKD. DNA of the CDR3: TGTGCCATCAGTGAAGAGACACTCTATGGCTACACCTTC. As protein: CAISEETLYGYTF.

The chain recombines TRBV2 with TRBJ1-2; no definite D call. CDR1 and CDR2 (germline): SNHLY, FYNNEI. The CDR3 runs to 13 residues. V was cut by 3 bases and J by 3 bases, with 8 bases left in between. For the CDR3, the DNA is TGTGCCAGCAGTGACAGGTCGTACTATGGCTACACCTTC. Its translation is CASSDRSYYGYTF.

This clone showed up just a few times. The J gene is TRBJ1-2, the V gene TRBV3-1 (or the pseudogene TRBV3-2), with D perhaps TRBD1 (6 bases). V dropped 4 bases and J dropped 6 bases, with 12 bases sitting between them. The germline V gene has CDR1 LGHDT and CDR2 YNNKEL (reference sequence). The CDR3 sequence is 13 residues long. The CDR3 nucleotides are TGTGCCAGCAGCCTGACGGGGGGCGATGGCTACACCTTC. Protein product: CASSLTGGDGYTF.